Sequencing of this T cell receptor (beta chain) was carried out in a study of CD8+CD57+ T cells in acquired aplastic anemia. General observations from the study: The study identified 25 to 30 CD8+ CDR3 sequences shared by patients and controls.

Patients sequenced had flow cytometry evidence of CD8+CD57+ cell expansion. With regard to this clonotype: The antigen is undetermined. This may come from a read error, since a much larger clone is one base off. The CDR3 does not end in the conserved phenylalanine or tryptophan, so this is likely a read error.

Genomic DNA served as template for TCR beta VDJ and CDR3 profiling. TCRdb re-derived calls from the reads in MiXCR, one entry per CDR3 protein. The sample shows hundreds of thousands of distinct CDR3 sequences, about a third of them seen only once. The receptor's source is a human donor with aplastic anemia. The sample taken for sequencing was sorted CD4+, CD8+, or CD8+CD57+ T cells (not recorded which) from PBMCs.

CDR3 loop: CSARYIAGTYEQYS. Written as DNA, the CDR3 is TGCAGTGCTAGATACATAGCGGGGACCTACGAGCAGTACTCC. The gene calls are TRBV20-1 and TRBJ2-7; TRBD2 matches at 8 bases. This CDR3 contains 14 residues. The junction had 5 bases not matched to a gene; V was cut back by 2 bases and J by 2 bases. The germline CDR1 and CDR2 sequences are DFQATT and SNEGSKA (reference sequence).